This T cell receptor (beta chain) was recovered during a study of cytomegalovirus exposure and HLA in healthy donors. PCR was performed using 60 Vbeta and 13 Jbeta primers. Using immunoSEQ multiplex PCR, the repertoire was profiled, and TCRdb retains in-frame clones only, with some absent. The sample holds 95,000 to 150,000 clones, about three fifths seen once. Germline V gene data show CDR1 as MNHNY and CDR2 as SVGAGI (reference sequence). Trimming took off 2 bases at V and 5 bases at J, with 9 bases between the two ends. This CDR3 contains 13 residues. The donors were healthy bone marrow donors. This chain links TRBV6-6 with TRBJ2-5; D may be TRBD1 (6 bases). The origin of this receptor is a woman in her thirties or forties in good health and CMV-seropositive. Sequencing was done on a sample of PBMCs. CDR3 bases: TGTGCCAGCAGTTACACAGGGTGGGAGACCCAGTACTTC. Translated, it gives CASSYTGWETQYF.